The entry below gives a single T cell receptor (beta chain) sequence along with its context. What it recognizes is unknown. TCRdb's copy holds only in-frame clones and misses some; the assay was immunoSEQ multiplex PCR. The table records 2 million to 2.5 million clones, roughly 95% of them present only once. The data were taken from a study of shared clonotypes between healthy human individuals. Study results and caveats: Large depth notwithstanding, sorted-subset sequencing proved incomplete by rarefaction. Naive CD4 clonotype sharing across several donors was approximately 5%. Non-shared clonotypes had lower generation probabilities than those shared by all four donors.

The sample was naive CD4+ T cells sorted from blood. This sample's subset: CD45RA+ positively selected. The sequence came from a young man in good health.

CDR3 coding DNA: TGCGCCAGCAGCTTGCTTGGACAGAAGACTAGCGGCCGATCGGGGGAGCAGTACTTC. Its translation is CASSLLGQKTSGRSGEQYF. The chain joins TRBV5-1 to TRBJ2-7, with TRBD2 identical over 9 bases. CDR3 length: 19 amino acids. V was clipped by 1 base and J by 7 bases; unmatched bases: 21. Germline CDR1 is SGHRS and CDR2 is YFSETQ.